One and the same sample provided the 2 T cell receptor beta chains below, sequenced in a study of T cells in Graves' hyperthyroidism and ophthalmopathy. The investigators amplified TCR beta CDR3 regions from RNA transcripts. Carried out on the TCR CDR3, a first-round RT-PCR used the HTBI primer set. TCRdb reprocessed the multiplex PCR reads via MiXCR and lists one record per CDR3 protein. Of 560,000 or so distinct CDR3 sequences in the sample, around 45% are singletons; the top ten hold roughly 8.2%. Sequenced: peripheral blood or thyroid tissue (not recorded which). The receptor source for this set is a woman between 18 and 29 years old with Graves' hyperthyroidism.

This clonotype was observed many times. The rearrangement uses TRBV2 and TRBJ1-2, with D possibly matching TRBD1 (6 bases). The length of the CDR3 is 14 residues. Per the germline V gene, CDR1 is SNHLY and CDR2 is FYNNEI. Trimming cost V 6 bases and J 2 bases, with 13 bases left between them. CDR3 in DNA: TGTGCCAGCAGCCCGGACAGTACCAACTATGGCTACACCTTC. This encodes CASSPDSTNYGYTF.

This clonotype was counted between two and nine times. The V call is TRBV2, the J call TRBJ1-1, with D unresolved. The ends were cut back, 5 bases at V and 6 bases at J, with 19 bases in the middle. The CDR3 sequence is 15 residues long. Germline loops: CDR1 SNHLY, CDR2 FYNNEI. CDR3 sequence: CASSRVPGPIAEAFF. CDR3 coding DNA: TGTGCCAGCAGTCGGGTCCCCGGCCCCATAGCTGAAGCTTTCTTT.